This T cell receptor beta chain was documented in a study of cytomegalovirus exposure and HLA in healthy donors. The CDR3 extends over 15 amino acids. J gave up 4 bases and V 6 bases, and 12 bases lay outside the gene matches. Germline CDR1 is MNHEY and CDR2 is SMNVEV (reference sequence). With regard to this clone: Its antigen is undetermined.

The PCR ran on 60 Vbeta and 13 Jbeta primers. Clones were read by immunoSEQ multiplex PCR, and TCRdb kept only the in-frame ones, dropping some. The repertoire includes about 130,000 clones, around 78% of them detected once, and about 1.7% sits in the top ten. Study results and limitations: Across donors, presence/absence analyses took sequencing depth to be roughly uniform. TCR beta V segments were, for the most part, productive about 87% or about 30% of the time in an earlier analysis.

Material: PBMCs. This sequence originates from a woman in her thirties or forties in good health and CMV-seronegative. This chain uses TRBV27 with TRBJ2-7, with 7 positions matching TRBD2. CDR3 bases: TGTGCCAGCAGAACCCGGAGAGCGGGAATTTACGAGCAGTACTTC. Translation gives CASRTRRAGIYEQYF.